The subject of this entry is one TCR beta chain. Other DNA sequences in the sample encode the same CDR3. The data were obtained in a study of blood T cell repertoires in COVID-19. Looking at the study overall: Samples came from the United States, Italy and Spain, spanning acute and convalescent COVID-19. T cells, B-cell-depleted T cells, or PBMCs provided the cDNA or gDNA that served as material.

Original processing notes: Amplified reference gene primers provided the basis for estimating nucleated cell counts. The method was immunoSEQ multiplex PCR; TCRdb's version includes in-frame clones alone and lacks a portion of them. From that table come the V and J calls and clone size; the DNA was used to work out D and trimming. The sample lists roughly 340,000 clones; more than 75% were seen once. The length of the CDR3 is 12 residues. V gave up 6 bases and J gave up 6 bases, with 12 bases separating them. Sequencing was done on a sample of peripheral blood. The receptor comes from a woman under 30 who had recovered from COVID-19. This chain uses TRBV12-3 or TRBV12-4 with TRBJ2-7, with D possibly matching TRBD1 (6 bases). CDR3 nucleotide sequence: TGTGCCAGCAGCCCAGGGGTTGGCGAGCAGTACGTC. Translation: CASSPGVGEQYV.